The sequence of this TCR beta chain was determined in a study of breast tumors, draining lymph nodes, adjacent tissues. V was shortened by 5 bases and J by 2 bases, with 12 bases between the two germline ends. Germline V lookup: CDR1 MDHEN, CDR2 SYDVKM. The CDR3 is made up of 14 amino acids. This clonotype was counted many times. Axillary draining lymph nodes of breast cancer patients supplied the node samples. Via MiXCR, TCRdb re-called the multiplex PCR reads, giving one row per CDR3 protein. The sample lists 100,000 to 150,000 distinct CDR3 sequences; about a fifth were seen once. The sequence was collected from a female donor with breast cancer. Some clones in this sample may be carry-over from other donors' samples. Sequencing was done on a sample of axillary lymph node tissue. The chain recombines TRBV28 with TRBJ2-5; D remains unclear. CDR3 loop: CASSVANAQETQYF. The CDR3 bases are TGTGCCAGCAGTGTTGCCAACGCTCAAGAGACCCAGTACTTC.